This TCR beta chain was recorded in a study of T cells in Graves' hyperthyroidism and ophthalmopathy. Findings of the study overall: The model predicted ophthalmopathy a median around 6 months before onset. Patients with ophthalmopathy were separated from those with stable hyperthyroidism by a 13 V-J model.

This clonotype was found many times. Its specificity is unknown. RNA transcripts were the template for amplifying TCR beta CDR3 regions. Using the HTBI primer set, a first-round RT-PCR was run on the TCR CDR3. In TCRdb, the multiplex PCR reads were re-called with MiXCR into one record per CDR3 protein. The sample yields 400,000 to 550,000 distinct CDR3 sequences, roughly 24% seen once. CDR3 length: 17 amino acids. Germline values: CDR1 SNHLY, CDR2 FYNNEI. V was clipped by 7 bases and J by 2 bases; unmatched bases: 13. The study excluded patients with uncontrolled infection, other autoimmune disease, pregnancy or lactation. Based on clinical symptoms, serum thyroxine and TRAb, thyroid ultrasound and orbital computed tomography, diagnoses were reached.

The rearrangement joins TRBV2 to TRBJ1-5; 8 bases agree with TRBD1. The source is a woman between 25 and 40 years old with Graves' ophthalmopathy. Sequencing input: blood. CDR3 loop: CASKSGQGFGRNQPQHF. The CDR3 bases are TGTGCCAGCAAGTCAGGACAGGGTTTTGGGCGCAATCAGCCCCAGCATTTT.